A few counts support the clone carrying this T cell receptor (beta chain). Its antigen is unidentified. This entry is derived from a study of T cells in Graves' hyperthyroidism and ophthalmopathy. Overall study results and limits: The model's output predicted ophthalmopathy at a median of around 6.9 months prior to onset.

RNA transcripts gave rise to amplified TCR beta CDR3 regions. TCR CDR3 underwent first-round RT-PCR with the HTBI primer set. Via MiXCR, TCRdb re-called the multiplex PCR reads, giving one row per CDR3 protein. The sample lists roughly 570,000 distinct CDR3 sequences, 35% to 55% occurring once. Germline trimming cut 5 bases from V and 5 bases from J; bases unmatched to any gene: 12. This CDR3 region has 18 residues. This clonotype was obtained from a woman between 18 and 30 years old with Graves' hyperthyroidism. The sample was peripheral blood or thyroid tissue (not recorded which). The chain is built from TRBV12-3 or TRBV12-4 and TRBJ2-2; 12 bases are shared with TRBD1. The CDR3 DNA follows: TGTGCCAGCAGTGTCTTCCGGGACAGGGGGCGCGGAACCGGGGAGCTGTTTTTT. It specifies CASSVFRDRGRGTGELFF.